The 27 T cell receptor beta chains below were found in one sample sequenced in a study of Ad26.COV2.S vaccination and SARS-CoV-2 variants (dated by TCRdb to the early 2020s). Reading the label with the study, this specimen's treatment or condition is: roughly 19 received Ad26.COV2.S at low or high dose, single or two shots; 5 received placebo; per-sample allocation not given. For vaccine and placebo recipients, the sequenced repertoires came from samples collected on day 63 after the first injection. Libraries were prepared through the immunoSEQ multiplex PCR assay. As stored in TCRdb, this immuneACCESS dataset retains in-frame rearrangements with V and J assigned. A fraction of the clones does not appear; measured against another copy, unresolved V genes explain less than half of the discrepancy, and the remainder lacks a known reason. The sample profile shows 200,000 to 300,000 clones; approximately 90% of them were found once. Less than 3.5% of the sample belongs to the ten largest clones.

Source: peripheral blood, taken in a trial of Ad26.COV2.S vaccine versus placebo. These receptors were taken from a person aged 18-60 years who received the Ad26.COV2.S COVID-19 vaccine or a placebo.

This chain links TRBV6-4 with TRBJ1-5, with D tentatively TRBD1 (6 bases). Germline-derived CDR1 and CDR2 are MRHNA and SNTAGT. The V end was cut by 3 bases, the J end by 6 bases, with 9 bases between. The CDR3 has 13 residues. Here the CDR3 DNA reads TGTGCCAGCAGTGAACAGGGTGGTCAGCCCCAGCATTTT. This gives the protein CASSEQGGQPQHF.

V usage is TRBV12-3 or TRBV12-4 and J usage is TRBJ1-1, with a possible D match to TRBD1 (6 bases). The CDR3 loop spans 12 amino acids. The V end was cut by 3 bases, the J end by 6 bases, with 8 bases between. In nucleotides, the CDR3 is TGTGCCAGCAGTTTCCCAGGGGCTGAAGCTTTCTTT. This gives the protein CASSFPGAEAFF.

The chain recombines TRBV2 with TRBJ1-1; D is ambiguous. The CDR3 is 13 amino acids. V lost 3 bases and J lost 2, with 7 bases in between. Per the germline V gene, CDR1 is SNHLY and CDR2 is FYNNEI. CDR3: CASSEYINTEAFF. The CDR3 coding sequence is TGTGCCAGCAGTGAGTACATTAACACTGAAGCTTTCTTT.

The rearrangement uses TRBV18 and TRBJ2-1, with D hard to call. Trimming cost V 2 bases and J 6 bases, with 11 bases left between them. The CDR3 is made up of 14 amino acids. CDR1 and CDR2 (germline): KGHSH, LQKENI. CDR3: CASSPDPLLNEQFF. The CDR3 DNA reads TGTGCCAGCTCACCAGACCCTCTCCTCAATGAGCAGTTCTTC.

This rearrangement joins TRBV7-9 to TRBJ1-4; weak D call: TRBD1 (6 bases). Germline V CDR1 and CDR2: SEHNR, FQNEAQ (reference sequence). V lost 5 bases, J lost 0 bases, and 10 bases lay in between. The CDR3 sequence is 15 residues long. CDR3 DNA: TGTGCCAGCAGCGCAAGGACAGCAACTAATGAAAAACTGTTTTTT. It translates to CASSARTATNEKLFF.

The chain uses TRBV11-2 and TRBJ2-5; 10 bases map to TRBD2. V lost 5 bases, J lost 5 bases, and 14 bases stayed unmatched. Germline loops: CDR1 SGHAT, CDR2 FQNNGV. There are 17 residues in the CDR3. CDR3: CASSPSLQREGRETQYF. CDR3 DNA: TGTGCCAGCAGCCCCTCACTCCAGCGGGAGGGCCGGGAGACCCAGTACTTC.

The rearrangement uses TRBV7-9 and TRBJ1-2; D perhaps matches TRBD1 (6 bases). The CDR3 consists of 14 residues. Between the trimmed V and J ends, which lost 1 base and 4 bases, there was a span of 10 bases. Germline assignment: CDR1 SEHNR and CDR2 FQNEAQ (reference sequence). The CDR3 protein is CASSLDRVSYGYTF. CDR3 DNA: TGTGCCAGCAGCTTAGACAGGGTTAGCTATGGCTACACCTTC. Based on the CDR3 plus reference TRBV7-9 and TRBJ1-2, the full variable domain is DTGVSQNPRHKITKRGQNVTFRCDPISEHNRLYWYRQTLGQGPEFLTYFQNEAQLEKSRLLSDRFSAERPKGSFSTLEIQRTEQGDSAMYLCASSLDRVSYGYTFGSGTRLTVV.

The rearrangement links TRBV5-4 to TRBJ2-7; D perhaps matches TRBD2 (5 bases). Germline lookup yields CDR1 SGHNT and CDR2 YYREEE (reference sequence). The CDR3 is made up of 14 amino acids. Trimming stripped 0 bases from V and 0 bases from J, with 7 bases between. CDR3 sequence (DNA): TGTGCCAGCAGCTTGGTAGGGAGCTCCTACGAGCAGTACTTC. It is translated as CASSLVGSSYEQYF.

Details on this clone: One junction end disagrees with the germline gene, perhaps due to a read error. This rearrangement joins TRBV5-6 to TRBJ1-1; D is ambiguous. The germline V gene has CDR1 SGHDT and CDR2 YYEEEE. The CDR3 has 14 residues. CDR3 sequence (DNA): TGTGCCAGCCGCTTGTCATTGCGGGACACTGAAGCTTTCTTT. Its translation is CASRLSLRDTEAFF.

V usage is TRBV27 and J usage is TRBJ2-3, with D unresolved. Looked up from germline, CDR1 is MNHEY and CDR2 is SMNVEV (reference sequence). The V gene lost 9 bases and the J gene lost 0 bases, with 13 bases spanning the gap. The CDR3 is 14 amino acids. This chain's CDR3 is CASKEQTSTDTQYF. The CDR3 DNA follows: TGTGCCAGTAAGGAACAGACTAGCACAGATACGCAGTATTTT.

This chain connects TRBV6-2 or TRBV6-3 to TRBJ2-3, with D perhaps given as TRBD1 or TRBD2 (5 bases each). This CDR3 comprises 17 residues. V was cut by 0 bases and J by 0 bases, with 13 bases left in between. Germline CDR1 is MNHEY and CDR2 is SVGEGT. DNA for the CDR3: TGTGCCAGCAGTTACTCACTAGGGGTTACGAGCACAGATACGCAGTATTTT. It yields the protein CASSYSLGVTSTDTQYF.

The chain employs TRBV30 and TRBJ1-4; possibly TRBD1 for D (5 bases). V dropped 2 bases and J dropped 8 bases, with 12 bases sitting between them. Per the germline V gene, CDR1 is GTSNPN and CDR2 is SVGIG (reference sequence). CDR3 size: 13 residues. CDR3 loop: CAWSYTGTEKLFF. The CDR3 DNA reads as TGTGCCTGGAGTTATACCGGGACCGAAAAACTGTTTTTT.

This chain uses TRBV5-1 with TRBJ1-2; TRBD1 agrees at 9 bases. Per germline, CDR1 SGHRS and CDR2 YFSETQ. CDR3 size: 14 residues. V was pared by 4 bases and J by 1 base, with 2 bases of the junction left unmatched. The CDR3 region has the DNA TGCGCCAGCAGCGGGACAGGGATTAACTATGGCTACACCTTC. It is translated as CASSGTGINYGYTF.

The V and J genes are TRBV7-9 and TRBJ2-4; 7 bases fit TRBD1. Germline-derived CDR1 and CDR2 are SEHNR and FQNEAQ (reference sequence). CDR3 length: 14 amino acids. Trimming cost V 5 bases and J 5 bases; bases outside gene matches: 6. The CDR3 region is CASSPGTAQNIQYF. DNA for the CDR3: TGTGCCAGCAGCCCTGGGACAGCACAAAACATTCAGTACTTC.

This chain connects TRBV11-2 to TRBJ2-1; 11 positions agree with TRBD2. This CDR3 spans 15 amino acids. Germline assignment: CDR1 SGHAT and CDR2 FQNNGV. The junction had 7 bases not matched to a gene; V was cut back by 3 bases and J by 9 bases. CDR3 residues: CASSFILAGVGEQFF. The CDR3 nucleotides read TGTGCCAGCAGCTTCATACTAGCGGGGGTAGGTGAGCAGTTCTTC. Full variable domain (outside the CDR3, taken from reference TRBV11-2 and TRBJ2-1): EAGVAQSPRYKIIEKRQSVAFWCNPISGHATLYWYQQILGQGPKLLIQFQNNGVVDDSQLPKDRFSAERLKGVDSTLKIQPAKLEDSAVYLCASSFILAGVGEQFFGPGTRLTVL.

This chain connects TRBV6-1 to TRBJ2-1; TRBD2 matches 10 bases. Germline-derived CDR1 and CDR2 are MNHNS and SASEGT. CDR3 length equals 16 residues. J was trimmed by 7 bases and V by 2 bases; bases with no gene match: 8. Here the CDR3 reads CASSEWEREGMNEQFF. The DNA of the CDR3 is TGTGCCAGCAGTGAATGGGAGCGGGAGGGCATGAATGAGCAGTTCTTC.

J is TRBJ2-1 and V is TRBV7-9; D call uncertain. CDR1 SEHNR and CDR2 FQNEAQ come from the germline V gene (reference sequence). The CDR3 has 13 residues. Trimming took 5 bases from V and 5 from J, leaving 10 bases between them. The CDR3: CASSHERNNEQFF. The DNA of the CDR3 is TGTGCCAGCAGCCACGAAAGAAACAATGAGCAGTTCTTC.

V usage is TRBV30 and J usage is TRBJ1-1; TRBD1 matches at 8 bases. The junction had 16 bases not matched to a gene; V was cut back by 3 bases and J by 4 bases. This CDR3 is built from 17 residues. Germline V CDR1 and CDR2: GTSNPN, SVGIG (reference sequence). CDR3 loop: CAWSIARTGLSGTEAFF. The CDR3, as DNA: TGTGCCTGGAGCATTGCCCGGACAGGGCTTAGCGGCACTGAAGCTTTCTTT.

The CDR3 loop reads CASSLLVGTTGELFF. The CDR3 DNA reads as TGCGCCAGCAGCTTGTTGGTCGGGACAACCGGGGAGCTGTTTTTT. The chain is built from TRBV5-1 and TRBJ2-2; D is possibly TRBD1 (6 bases). The CDR3 length is 15 residues. The V gene lost 1 base and the J gene lost 5 bases, with 12 bases spanning the gap. The germline gives CDR1 SGHRS, CDR2 YFSETQ.

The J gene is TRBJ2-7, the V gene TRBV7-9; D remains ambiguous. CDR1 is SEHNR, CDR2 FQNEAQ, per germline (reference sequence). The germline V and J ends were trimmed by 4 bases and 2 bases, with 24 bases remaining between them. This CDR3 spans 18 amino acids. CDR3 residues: CASSSDVWGTPLTYEQYF. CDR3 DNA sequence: TGTGCCAGCAGCTCCGACGTGTGGGGAACTCCTTTAACCTACGAGCAGTACTTC.

The CDR3 DNA sequence: TGTGCCAGCAGCTTATGGTCGGCGGGAGCGAAGGATGAGCAGTTCTTC. Amino acids: CASSLWSAGAKDEQFF. J is TRBJ2-1 and V is TRBV7-2; TRBD2 aligns across 7 bases. The CDR3 loop spans 16 amino acids. Per the germline V gene, CDR1 is SGHTA and CDR2 is FQGNSA. V trimming: 2 bases; J trimming: 8 bases; junction bases outside the gene matches: 12.

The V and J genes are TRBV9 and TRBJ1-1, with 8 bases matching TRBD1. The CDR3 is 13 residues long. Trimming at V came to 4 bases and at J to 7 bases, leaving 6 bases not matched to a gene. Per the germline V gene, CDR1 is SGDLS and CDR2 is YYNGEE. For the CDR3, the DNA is TGTGCCAGCAGCTCCGGACAGGGATTTGAAGCTTTCTTT. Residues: CASSSGQGFEAFF.

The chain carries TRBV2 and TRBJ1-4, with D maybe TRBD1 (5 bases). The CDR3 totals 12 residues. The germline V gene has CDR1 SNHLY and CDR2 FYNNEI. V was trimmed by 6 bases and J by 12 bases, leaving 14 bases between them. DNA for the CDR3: TGTGCCAGCAGGGCCGACAGAACTCAACTGTTTTTT. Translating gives CASRADRTQLFF.

This CDR3 reads CASRGTASSYNSPLHF. CDR3 DNA: TGTGCCAGTCGAGGGACGGCGAGCTCCTATAATTCACCCCTCCACTTT. V usage is TRBV19 and J usage is TRBJ1-6, with D possibly TRBD1 on 5 matching bases. The CDR3 covers 16 residues. The ends were cut back, 8 bases at V and 0 bases at J, with 14 bases in the middle. CDR1 is LNHDA, CDR2 SQIVND, per germline (reference sequence).

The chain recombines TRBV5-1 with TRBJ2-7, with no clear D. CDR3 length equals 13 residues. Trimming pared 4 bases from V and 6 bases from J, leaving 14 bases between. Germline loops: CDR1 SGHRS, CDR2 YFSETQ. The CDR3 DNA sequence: TGCGCCAGCAGCCTAGGTGGGTATGGCGAGCAGTACGTC. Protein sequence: CASSLGGYGEQYV.

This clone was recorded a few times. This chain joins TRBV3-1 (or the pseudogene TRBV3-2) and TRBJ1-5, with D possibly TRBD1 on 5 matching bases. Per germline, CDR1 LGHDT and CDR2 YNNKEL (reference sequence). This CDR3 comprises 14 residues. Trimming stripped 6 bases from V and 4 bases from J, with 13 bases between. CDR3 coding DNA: TGTGCCAGCAGTCCCGGGACTGGAAATCAGCCCCAGCATTTT. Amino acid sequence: CASSPGTGNQPQHF.

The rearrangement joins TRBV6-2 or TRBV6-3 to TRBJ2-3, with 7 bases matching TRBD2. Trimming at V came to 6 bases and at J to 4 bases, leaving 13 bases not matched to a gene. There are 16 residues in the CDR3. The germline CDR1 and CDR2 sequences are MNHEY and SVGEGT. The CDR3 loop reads CASSSTPSGYADTQYF. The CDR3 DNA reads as TGTGCCAGCAGCTCCACCCCTAGCGGCTATGCAGATACGCAGTATTTT.